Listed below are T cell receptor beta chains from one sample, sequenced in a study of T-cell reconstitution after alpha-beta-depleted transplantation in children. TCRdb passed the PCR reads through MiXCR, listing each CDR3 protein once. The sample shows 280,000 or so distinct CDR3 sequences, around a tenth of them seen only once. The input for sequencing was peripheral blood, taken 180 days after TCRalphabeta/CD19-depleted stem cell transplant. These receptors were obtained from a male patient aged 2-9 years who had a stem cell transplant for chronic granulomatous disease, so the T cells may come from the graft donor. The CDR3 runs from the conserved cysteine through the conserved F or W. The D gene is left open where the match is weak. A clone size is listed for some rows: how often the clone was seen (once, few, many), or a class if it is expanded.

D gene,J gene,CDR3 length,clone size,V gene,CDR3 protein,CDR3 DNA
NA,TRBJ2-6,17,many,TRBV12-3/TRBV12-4,CASSLYSPPSGANVLTF,TGTGCCAGCAGTTTATACAGCCCCCCCTCTGGGGCCAACGTCCTGACTTTC
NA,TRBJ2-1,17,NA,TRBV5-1,CASSLEGVLSSYNEQFF,TGCGCCAGCAGCTTGGAGGGGGTACTGAGCTCCTACAATGAGCAGTTCTTC
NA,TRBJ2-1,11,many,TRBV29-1,CSVVGKNEQFF,TGCAGCGTTGTGGGGAAGAATGAGCAGTTCTTC
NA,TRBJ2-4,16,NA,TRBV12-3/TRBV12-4,CASSQFPPSAKNIQYF,TGTGCCAGCAGCCAATTCCCGCCGTCAGCCAAAAACATTCAGTACTTC
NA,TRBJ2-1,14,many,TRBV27,CASSIVGRNNEQFF,TGTGCCAGCAGTATCGTCGGCAGAAACAATGAGCAGTTCTTC
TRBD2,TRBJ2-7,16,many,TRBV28,CASSHRPLAGTIEQYF,TGTGCCAGCAGTCACAGACCCTTAGCAGGGACTATCGAGCAGTACTTC
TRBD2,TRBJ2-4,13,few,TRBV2,CASRRGAKNIQYF,TGTGCCAGCAGGCGGGGGGCCAAAAACATTCAGTACTTC
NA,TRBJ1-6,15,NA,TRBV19,CASSGTKVPSGALHF,TGTGCCAGTTCCGGGACGAAGGTGCCTAGTGGGGCCCTCCACTTT
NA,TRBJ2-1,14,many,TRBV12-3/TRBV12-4,CASSLRTDGDMQFF,TGTGCCAGCAGTTTGAGGACGGACGGAGATATGCAGTTCTTC
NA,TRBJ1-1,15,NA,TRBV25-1,CASSARSGLRTEAFF,TGTGCCAGCAGCGCGCGATCAGGACTCCGGACTGAAGCTTTCTTT
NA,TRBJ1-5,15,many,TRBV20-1,CSARRLAGPNQPQHF,TGCAGTGCTAGACGTCTCGCAGGACCCAATCAGCCCCAGCATTTT
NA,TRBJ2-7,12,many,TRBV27,CASSFLGYEQYF,TGTGCCAGCAGTTTTTTGGGCTACGAGCAGTACTTC
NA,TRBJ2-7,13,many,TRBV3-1,CASSQGNSHEQYF,TGTGCCAGCAGCCAAGGGAACAGCCACGAGCAGTACTTC
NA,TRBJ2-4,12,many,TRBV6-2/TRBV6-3,CASSATLNIQYF,TGTGCCAGCAGTGCGACCCTTAACATTCAGTACTTC
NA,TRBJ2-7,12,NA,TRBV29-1,CSVTGPSYEQYF,TGCAGCGTGACAGGTCCTTCCTACGAGCAGTACTTC
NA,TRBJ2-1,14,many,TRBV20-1,CSASFRDPYNEQFF,TGCAGTGCTAGTTTCCGGGACCCCTACAATGAGCAGTTCTTC
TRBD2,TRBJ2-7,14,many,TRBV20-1,CSASMRLAIGEQYF,TGCAGTGCTAGTATGCGACTAGCGATTGGGGAGCAGTACTTC
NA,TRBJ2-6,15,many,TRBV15,CATARGSSPANVLTF,TGTGCCACCGCCCGGGGGTCTTCACCTGCCAACGTCCTGACTTTC
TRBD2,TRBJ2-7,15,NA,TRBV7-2,CASSLAVAGLYEQYF,TGTGCCAGCAGCTTAGCCGTAGCGGGACTCTACGAGCAGTACTTC
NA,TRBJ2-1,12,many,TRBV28,CASSLRFNEQFF,TGTGCCAGCAGTTTAAGGTTCAATGAGCAGTTCTTC
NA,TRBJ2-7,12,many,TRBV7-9,CASSPNGYEQYF,TGTGCCAGCAGCCCCAATGGATACGAGCAGTACTTC
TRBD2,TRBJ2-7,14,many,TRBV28,CASRVGRLSYEQYF,TGTGCCAGCAGGGTCGGGAGGCTCTCCTACGAGCAGTACTTC
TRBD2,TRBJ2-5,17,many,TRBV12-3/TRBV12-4,CASRQGTSGRALETQYF,TGTGCCAGCAGACAGGGGACTAGCGGGAGGGCCCTAGAGACCCAGTACTTC
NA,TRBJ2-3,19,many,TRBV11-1,CASSLGLMRDARSTDTQYF,TGTGCCAGCAGCTTAGGACTTATGCGGGACGCCAGGAGCACAGATACGCAGTATTTT
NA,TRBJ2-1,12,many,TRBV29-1,CSVVGEGAQQFF,TGCAGCGTTGTAGGGGAAGGAGCGCAGCAGTTCTTC
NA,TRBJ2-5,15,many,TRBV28,CASSLGTPRSETQYF,TGTGCCAGCAGTTTAGGGACCCCCCGCAGCGAGACCCAGTACTTC
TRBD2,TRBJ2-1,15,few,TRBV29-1,CSVEATSGSRNEQFF,TGCAGCGTTGAAGCGACTAGCGGGAGTCGAAATGAGCAGTTCTTC
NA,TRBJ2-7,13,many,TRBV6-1,CASSTLGTYEQYF,TGTGCCAGCAGTACACTTGGAACCTACGAGCAGTACTTC
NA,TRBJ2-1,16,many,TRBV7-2,CASSLLSGSSYNEQFF,TGTGCCAGCAGCTTACTTAGCGGTAGCTCCTACAATGAGCAGTTCTTC
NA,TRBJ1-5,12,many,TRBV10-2,CASSPLSQPQHF,TGCGCCAGCAGCCCACTTAGTCAGCCCCAGCATTTT
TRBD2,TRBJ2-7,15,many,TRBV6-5,CASSYSAGGPYEQYF,TGTGCCAGCAGTTACTCTGCGGGAGGGCCGTACGAGCAGTACTTC
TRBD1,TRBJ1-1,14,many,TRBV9,CASSRTGGMAEAFF,TGTGCCAGCAGCAGGACAGGGGGTATGGCTGAAGCTTTCTTT
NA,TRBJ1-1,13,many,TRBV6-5,CASSYGGYTEAFF,TGTGCCAGCAGTTACGGGGGATACACTGAAGCTTTCTTT
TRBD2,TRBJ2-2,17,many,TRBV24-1,CATSDSGGGRASGELFF,TGTGCCACCAGTGACTCGGGAGGCGGGAGGGCGTCCGGGGAGCTGTTTTTT
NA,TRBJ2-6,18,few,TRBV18,CASGLAGYLNSGANVLTF,TGTGCCAGCGGACTGGCGGGCTACCTTAACTCTGGGGCCAACGTCCTGACTTTC
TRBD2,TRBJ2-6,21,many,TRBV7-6,CASSLVLRTSGNSSGANVLTF,TGTGCCAGCAGCTTAGTCCTACGGACTAGCGGGAACAGCTCTGGGGCCAACGTCCTGACTTTC
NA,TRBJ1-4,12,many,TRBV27,CASSFLNEKLFF,TGTGCCAGCAGTTTCCTGAATGAAAAACTGTTTTTT
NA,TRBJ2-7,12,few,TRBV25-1,CASRTTVYEQYF,TGTGCCAGCAGGACCACCGTCTACGAGCAGTACTTC
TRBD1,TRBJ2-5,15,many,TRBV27,CASSRGPTGAEAQYF,TGTGCCAGCAGCCGCGGCCCGACAGGGGCCGAGGCCCAGTACTTC
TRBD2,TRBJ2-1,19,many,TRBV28,CASSVGLAGGGGGYNEQFF,TGTGCCAGCAGTGTGGGACTAGCGGGAGGCGGGGGGGGCTACAATGAGCAGTTCTTC
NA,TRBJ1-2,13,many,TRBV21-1,CARIGVSNYGYTF,TGTGCCCGGATAGGGGTATCTAACTATGGCTACACCTTC
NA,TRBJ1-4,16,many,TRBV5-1,CASSGTGTAPNEKLFF,TGCGCCAGCAGCGGAACCGGGACGGCCCCTAATGAAAAACTGTTTTTT
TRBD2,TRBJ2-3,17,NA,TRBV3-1,CASSQEGTSGATDTQYF,TGTGCCAGCAGCCAAGAGGGGACTAGCGGAGCCACAGATACGCAGTATTTT
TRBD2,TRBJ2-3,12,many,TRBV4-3,CAKRGSTDTQYF,TGCGCCAAGCGGGGGTCCACAGATACGCAGTATTTT